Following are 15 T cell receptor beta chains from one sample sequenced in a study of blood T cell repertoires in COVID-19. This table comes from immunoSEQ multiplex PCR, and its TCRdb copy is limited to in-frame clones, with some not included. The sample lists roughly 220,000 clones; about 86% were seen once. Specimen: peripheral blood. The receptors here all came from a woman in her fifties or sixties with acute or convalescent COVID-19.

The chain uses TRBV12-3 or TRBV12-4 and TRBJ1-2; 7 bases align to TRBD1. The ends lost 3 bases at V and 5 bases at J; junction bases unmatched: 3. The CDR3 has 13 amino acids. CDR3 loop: CASSFDREYGYTF. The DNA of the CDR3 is TGTGCCAGCAGTTTTGACAGGGAGTATGGCTACACCTTC.

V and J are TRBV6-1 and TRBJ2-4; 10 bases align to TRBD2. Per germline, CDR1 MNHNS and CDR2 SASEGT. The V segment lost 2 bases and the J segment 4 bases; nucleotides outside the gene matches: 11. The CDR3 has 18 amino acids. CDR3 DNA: TGTGCCAGCAGTGAATCAGCTAGTAGCGGGGGGTCAAAAAACATTCAGTACTTC. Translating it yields CASSESASSGGSKNIQYF.

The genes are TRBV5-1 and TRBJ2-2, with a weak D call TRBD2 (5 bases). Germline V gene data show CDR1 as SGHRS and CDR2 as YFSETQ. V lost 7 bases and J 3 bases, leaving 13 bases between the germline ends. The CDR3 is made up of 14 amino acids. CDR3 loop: CASHLGEHTGELFF. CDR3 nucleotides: TGCGCCAGCCACCTGGGAGAGCACACCGGGGAGCTGTTTTTT.

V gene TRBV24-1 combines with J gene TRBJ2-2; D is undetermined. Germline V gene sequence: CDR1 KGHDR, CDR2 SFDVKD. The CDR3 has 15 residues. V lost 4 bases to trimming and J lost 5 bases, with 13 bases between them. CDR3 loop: CATSDHSLDTGELFF. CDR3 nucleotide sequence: TGTGCCACCAGTGACCATAGCCTTGATACCGGGGAGCTGTTTTTT.

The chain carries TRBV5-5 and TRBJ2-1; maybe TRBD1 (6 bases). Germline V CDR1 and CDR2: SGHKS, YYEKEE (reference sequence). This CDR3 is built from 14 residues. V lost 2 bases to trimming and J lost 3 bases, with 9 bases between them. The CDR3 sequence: CASSLGQYYNEQFF. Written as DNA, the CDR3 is TGTGCCAGCAGCTTAGGACAGTACTACAATGAGCAGTTCTTC.

The CDR3 DNA is TGTGCCAGCAGCGTAGTAGCGGGGGGGCACACAGATACGCAGTATTTT. Translated, it gives CASSVVAGGHTDTQYF. The chain couples TRBV9 to TRBJ2-3; 11 nucleotides align to TRBD2. V gave up 0 bases and J gave up 2 bases; unmatched junction bases: 2. The germline V gene has CDR1 SGDLS and CDR2 YYNGEE. The CDR3 runs 16 residues.

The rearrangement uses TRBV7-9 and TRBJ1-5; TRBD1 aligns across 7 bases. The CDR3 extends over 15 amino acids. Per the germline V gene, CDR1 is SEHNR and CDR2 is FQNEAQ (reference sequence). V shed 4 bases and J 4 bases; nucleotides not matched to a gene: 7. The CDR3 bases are TGTGCCAGCAGCTCCCACCGGGACAGAAATCAGCCCCAGCATTTT. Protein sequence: CASSSHRDRNQPQHF.

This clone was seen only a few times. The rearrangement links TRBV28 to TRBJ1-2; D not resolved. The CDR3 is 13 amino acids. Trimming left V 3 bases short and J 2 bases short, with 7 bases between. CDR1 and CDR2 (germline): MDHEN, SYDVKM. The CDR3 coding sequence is TGTGCCAGCAGTTTTTGGGAGAACTATGGCTACACCTTC. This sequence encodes CASSFWENYGYTF.

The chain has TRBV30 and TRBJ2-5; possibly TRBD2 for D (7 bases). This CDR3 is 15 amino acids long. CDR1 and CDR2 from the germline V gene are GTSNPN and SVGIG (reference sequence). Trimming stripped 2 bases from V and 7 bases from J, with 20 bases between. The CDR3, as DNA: TGTGCCTGGAGTCCCGGACAGACTACGGGGGGGACCCAGTACTTC. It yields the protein CAWSPGQTTGGTQYF. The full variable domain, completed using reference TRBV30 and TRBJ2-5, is SQTIHQWPATLVQPVGSPLSLECTVEGTSNPNLYWYRQAAGRGLQLLFYSVGIGQISSEVPQNLSASRPQDRQFILSSKKLLLSDSGFYLCAWSPGQTTGGTQYFGPGTRLLVL.

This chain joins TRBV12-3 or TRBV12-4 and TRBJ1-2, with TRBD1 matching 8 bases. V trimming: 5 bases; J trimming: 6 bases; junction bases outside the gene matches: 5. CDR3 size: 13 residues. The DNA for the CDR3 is TGTGCCAGCAGTCCCAGGGGGCTGCATGGCTACACCTTC. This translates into CASSPRGLHGYTF.

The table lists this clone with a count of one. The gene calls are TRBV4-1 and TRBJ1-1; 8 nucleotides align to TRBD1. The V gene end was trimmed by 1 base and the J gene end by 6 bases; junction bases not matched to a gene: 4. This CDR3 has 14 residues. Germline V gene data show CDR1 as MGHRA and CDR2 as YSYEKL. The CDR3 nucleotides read TGCGCCAGCAGCCAAGGCAGGGGGCCCTCTGAAGCTTTCTTT. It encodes CASSQGRGPSEAFF.

The CDR3 region is CASSSGTSGNEQFF. CDR3 bases: TGTGCCAGCAGCTCCGGGACTAGCGGCAATGAGCAGTTCTTC. The chain uses TRBV3-1 (or the pseudogene TRBV3-2) and TRBJ2-1, with 11 bases aligning to TRBD2. This CDR3 contains 14 residues. V lost 5 bases to trimming and J lost 6 bases; unmatched junction nucleotides: 3. Germline V lookup: CDR1 LGHDT, CDR2 YNNKEL (reference sequence).

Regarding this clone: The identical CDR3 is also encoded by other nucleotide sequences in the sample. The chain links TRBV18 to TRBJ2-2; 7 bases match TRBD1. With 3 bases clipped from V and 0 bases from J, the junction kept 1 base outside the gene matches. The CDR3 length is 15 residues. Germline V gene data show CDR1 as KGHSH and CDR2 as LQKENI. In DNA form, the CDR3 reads TGTGCCAGCTCACCGGGACAGACGAACACCGGGGAGCTGTTTTTT. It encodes CASSPGQTNTGELFF.

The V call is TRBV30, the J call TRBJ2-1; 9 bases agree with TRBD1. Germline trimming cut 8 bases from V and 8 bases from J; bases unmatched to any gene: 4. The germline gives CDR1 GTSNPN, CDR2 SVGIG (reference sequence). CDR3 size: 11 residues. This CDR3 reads CARGQGYEQFF. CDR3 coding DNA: TGTGCCCGGGGACAGGGTTATGAGCAGTTCTTC.

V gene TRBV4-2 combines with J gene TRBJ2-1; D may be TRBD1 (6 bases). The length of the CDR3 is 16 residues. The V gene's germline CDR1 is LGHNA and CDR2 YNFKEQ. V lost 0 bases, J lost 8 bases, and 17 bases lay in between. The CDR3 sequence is CASSQEIGRGRDEQFF. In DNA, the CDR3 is TGTGCCAGCAGCCAAGAGATCGGCAGGGGTAGGGATGAGCAGTTCTTC.